A selection of T cell receptor beta chains follows, all from one sample in a study of radiation and T cells in renal cell carcinoma. The table came from immunoSEQ multiplex PCR; TCRdb's copy has only in-frame clones and leaves some out. The table lists fewer than 200,000 clones, about 88% of them singletons. This material consisted of blood, taken from a patient whose treatment included radiotherapy and nephrectomy. The receptors here all came from a woman aged 45-59 years with renal cell carcinoma. Each CDR3 is given with its conserved first and last residue. D genes are given only for firm matches. Clone size, where shown, is once, few, many, or a class for clones that have expanded.

TRBV19	-	TRBJ2-2	TRBD1	CASSLRTGANTGELFF	TGTGCCAGTAGTCTCCGGACAGGCGCGAACACCGGGGAGCTGTTTTTT
TRBV7-8	-	TRBJ1-6	-	CASSLGGIGNSPLHF	TGTGCCAGCAGCTTAGGGGGAATCGGTAATTCACCCCTCCACTTT
TRBV5-6	-	TRBJ1-2	TRBD1	CASSRLDRDSYGYTF	TGTGCCAGCAGCCGTCTTGACCGGGACAGCTATGGCTACACCTTC
TRBV29-1	-	TRBJ1-1	TRBD1	CSVPGQGTWATEAFF	TGCAGCGTACCGGGACAGGGTACGTGGGCCACTGAAGCTTTCTTT
TRBV7-2	-	TRBJ1-2	-	CASSPVTGPYGYTF	TGTGCCAGCAGCCCGGTGACAGGACCCTATGGCTACACCTTC
TRBV6-1	-	TRBJ1-5	-	CASSEALGGGKDQPQHF	TGTGCCAGCAGTGAAGCGCTGGGAGGGGGAAAGGATCAGCCCCAGCATTTT
TRBV7-2	-	TRBJ2-7	TRBD2	CASSKLALGAYEQYF	TGTGCCAGCAGCAAACTAGCGTTGGGCGCCTACGAGCAGTACTTC
TRBV14	-	TRBJ2-3	-	CASSQDGAYTDTQYF	TGTGCCAGCAGCCAAGATGGAGCCTACACAGATACGCAGTATTTT
TRBV11-2	-	TRBJ1-2	-	CASSLGRRDGDGYTF	TGTGCCAGCAGCTTAGGTCGCAGGGATGGTGATGGCTACACCTTC
TRBV5-4	-	TRBJ2-5	TRBD1	CASSGGQGRGETQYF	TGTGCCAGCAGCGGGGGACAGGGGAGAGGGGAGACCCAGTACTTC
TRBV15	-	TRBJ2-1	TRBD2	CATSRGLAGGSNNEQFF	TGTGCCACCAGCAGAGGCCTAGCGGGGGGATCAAACAATGAGCAGTTCTTC
TRBV6-1	-	TRBJ1-6	TRBD1	CASTRDRHNSPLHF	TGTGCCAGCACCCGGGACAGGCATAATTCACCCCTCCACTTT
TRBV6-5	-	TRBJ2-7	TRBD2	CASRPGLAGGHEQYF	TGTGCCAGCAGACCGGGACTAGCGGGGGGGCATGAGCAGTACTTC
TRBV7-2	-	TRBJ2-1	-	CASSLSGVYNEQFF	TGTGCCAGCAGCTTATCCGGGGTCTACAATGAGCAGTTCTTC
TRBV2	-	TRBJ2-5	-	CASSFTPGPPETQYF	TGTGCCAGCAGTTTTACCCCCGGGCCGCCCGAGACCCAGTACTTC
TRBV9	-	TRBJ2-7	TRBD2	CASSVGFSGGAYEQYF	TGTGCCAGCAGCGTGGGTTTCAGCGGGGGTGCCTACGAGCAGTACTTC
TRBV11-1	-	TRBJ1-6	TRBD1	CASSSQGGRNSPLHF	TGTGCCAGCAGCTCTCAGGGGGGTAGGAATTCACCCCTCCACTTT
TRBV2	few	TRBJ1-6	TRBD1	CASSPDRGFGNSPLHF	TGTGCCAGCAGTCCCGACAGGGGATTTGGTAATTCACCCCTCCACTTT
TRBV4-2	-	TRBJ2-1	-	CASSLTDYNEQFF	TGTGCCAGCAGCCTGACGGATTACAATGAGCAGTTCTTC
TRBV19	-	TRBJ1-1	TRBD1	CASSRAGGQGTEAFF	TGTGCCAGTAGTCGGGCAGGGGGCCAGGGCACTGAAGCTTTCTTT
TRBV15	once	TRBJ2-3	-	CATSTQLGPFADTQYF	TGTGCCACCAGCACCCAATTAGGCCCATTCGCAGATACGCAGTATTTT
TRBV2	few	TRBJ2-1	TRBD2	CASSVLGLRSNEQFF	TGTGCCAGCAGTGTTTTGGGACTACGGTCCAATGAGCAGTTCTTC
TRBV21-1	-	TRBJ1-1	-	CASSGGDVNTEAFF	TGTGCCAGCAGCGGGGGGGACGTGAACACTGAAGCTTTCTTT
TRBV11-3	-	TRBJ2-6	-	CASSQSGTGANVLTF	TGTGCCAGCAGCCAGTCGGGAACTGGGGCCAACGTCCTGACTTTC
TRBV5-7	-	TRBJ1-5	TRBD1	CASTRKGAGGNQPQHF	TGTGCCAGCACTCGCAAGGGGGCTGGGGGCAATCAGCCCCAGCATTTT
TRBV4-1	-	TRBJ2-7	-	CASSQVADNTYEQYF	TGCGCCAGCAGCCAAGTGGCGGACAATACCTACGAGCAGTACTTC
TRBV2	-	TRBJ1-1	TRBD1	CASSSGGLMNTEAFF	TGTGCCAGCAGTTCAGGGGGGCTAATGAACACTGAAGCTTTCTTT